This is a list of T cell receptor beta chains from one sample in a study of T cells in Graves' hyperthyroidism and ophthalmopathy. TCRdb processed the multiplex PCR reads anew with MiXCR; each CDR3 protein has one entry. Here the sample spans 390,000 or so distinct CDR3 sequences, 14% to 15% being singletons. Sequenced: blood. The receptor source for this set is a man between 18 and 35 years old with Graves' ophthalmopathy. Each CDR3 is given with its conserved first and last residue. The D gene is left open where the match is weak. Only part of the rows carry a size: once, few, many, or a class if the clone is expanded.

>TRBJ1-2|many|TRBD1|TRBV7-3
TGTGCCAGCAGCTCGACCGGGACAGAACCGACCTATGGCTACACCTTC
CASSSTGTEPTYGYTF
>TRBJ1-2|many|TRBD1|TRBV18
TGTGCCAGCTCACCGGACAGGGGAGACGGCTACACCTTC
CASSPDRGDGYTF
>TRBJ2-3|few|TRBD1|TRBV14
TGTGCCAGCAGCCAAGCGACAGGGCCATCCACAGATACGCAGTATTTT
CASSQATGPSTDTQYF
>TRBJ2-2|many|NA|TRBV3-1
TGTGCCAGCAGCCAAGATCGAGTACGGAACACCGGGGAGCTGTTTTTT
CASSQDRVRNTGELFF
>TRBJ1-1|many|TRBD1|TRBV28
TGTGCCAGCAGTTGGGACAGGGTGAATCTGGATTTCTTT
CASSWDRVNLDFF
>TRBJ2-1|many|TRBD1|TRBV27
TGTGCCAGCAGAATGACCGGGACAGGGAACAATGAGCAGTTCTTC
CASRMTGTGNNEQFF
>TRBJ2-3|few|TRBD2|TRBV7-8
TGTGCCAGCAGCCCCCCCACGGAGCTAGCGGGGGGGGGAGATACGCAGTATTTT
CASSPPTELAGGGDTQYF
>TRBJ1-3|NA|TRBD1|TRBV5-4
TGTGCCAGCAGCGGGGACAGGGGGCTTGGAAACACCATATATTTT
CASSGDRGLGNTIYF
>TRBJ2-5|many|NA|TRBV28
TGTGCCGGGGGGGAGTCAGGGGCAGCAGAGACCCAGTACTTC
CAGGESGAAETQYF
>TRBJ2-3|few|TRBD2|TRBV6-1
TGTGCCAGCAGTTCCCCCCCGCTAGCGGGGTTTGCAGATACGCAGTATTTT
CASSSPPLAGFADTQYF
>TRBJ2-2|many|NA|TRBV18
TGTGCCAGCTTCGGGACTGCGCGTAACACCGGGGAGCTGTTTTTT
CASFGTARNTGELFF
>TRBJ2-7|many|NA|TRBV9
TGTGCCAGCAGCGTCGGGGGCGGGGGCGCCTACGAGCAGTACTTC
CASSVGGGGAYEQYF
>TRBJ1-3|few|NA|TRBV3-1
TGTGCCAGCAGCCAGAGTGGGCCTTCTGGAAACACCATATATTTT
CASSQSGPSGNTIYF
>TRBJ1-1|many|TRBD1|TRBV6-1
TGTGCCAGCAGTTTACAGGGGCTGATGAACACTGAAGCTTTCTTT
CASSLQGLMNTEAFF
>TRBJ2-6|many|NA|TRBV2
TGTGCCAGCAGCCCCGTGGGATCTGGGGCCAACGTCCTGACTTTC
CASSPVGSGANVLTF
>TRBJ2-2|NA|TRBD2|TRBV11-2
TGTGCCAGCAGCCAAGGGACTAGCAACACCGGGGAGCTGTTTTTT
CASSQGTSNTGELFF
>TRBJ1-2|NA|NA|TRBV7-9
TGTGCCAGCAGCTCCCCCCGCAGTGGTCCCCCCCAGGATCCCACTAACTATGGCTACACCTTC
CASSSPRSGPPQDPTNYGYTF
>TRBJ1-3|NA|NA|TRBV6-5
TGTGCCAGCAGTTACTCTCGGACGACGGGAAACACCATATATTTT
CASSYSRTTGNTIYF